These 26 T cell receptor beta chains were sequenced from one sample in a study of long-term antiretroviral therapy in people with HIV. With survey level as its setting, the immunoSEQ assay was v3.0. Sequencing was performed with immunoSEQ multiplex PCR; in TCRdb, only in-frame clones are kept and a portion is missing. The table includes 5,000 to 7,500 clones, around four fifths detected once. Sequencing was performed on unsorted PBMCs, taken 0.5 years before starting antiretroviral therapy. The origin of the receptors is a man in his forties with HIV.

The sample holds a few counts of this clone. The genes are TRBV5-1 and TRBJ2-7; 9 nucleotides match TRBD2. After removal of 5 bases from V and 2 bases from J, the junction contained 5 bases not matched to a gene. Germline V gene lookup returns CDR1 SGHRS and CDR2 YFSETQ. This CDR3 spans 14 amino acids. The CDR3 DNA reads TGCGCCAGCAGTTCGACTAGCGGAACCTACGAGCAGTACTTC. This sequence encodes CASSSTSGTYEQYF.

The chain has TRBV7-2 and TRBJ2-7, with D perhaps matching TRBD1 (6 bases). The CDR3 loop spans 15 amino acids. Germline CDR1 is SGHTA and CDR2 is FQGNSA. The V end was cut by 6 bases, the J end by 2 bases, with 17 bases between. The CDR3 spells CASRLTPGQTYEQYF. The CDR3 region has the DNA TGTGCCAGCAGGCTGACACCGGGACAAACCTACGAGCAGTACTTC.

The V and J genes are TRBV30 and TRBJ1-2, with D unresolved. Germline CDR1 reads GTSNPN; CDR2 reads SVGIG (reference sequence). V dropped 3 bases and J dropped 0 bases, with 11 bases sitting between them. The CDR3 has 14 residues. CDR3 nucleotide sequence: TGTGCCTGGAGCCTCCCCGGGACTAACTATGGCTACACCTTC. Protein: CAWSLPGTNYGYTF.

This clone is termed medium-sized. CDR3 nucleotides: TGCGCCAGCAGCCAAGAGTCCAGCGGGGGGGCCAGTGAGCAGTTCTTC. Translated, it gives CASSQESSGGASEQFF. J is TRBJ2-1 and V is TRBV4-1; 10 bases line up with TRBD2. This CDR3 has 16 residues. V shed 0 bases, J shed 9 bases, and the junction held 8 bases outside the gene matches. Germline CDR1 and CDR2: MGHRA and YSYEKL.

In its sample, this clone is medium-sized (0.01 to 0.1%). The chain carries TRBV6-5 and TRBJ1-1, with D possibly TRBD1 on 5 matching bases. This CDR3 spans 13 amino acids. V lost 6 bases to trimming and J lost 3 bases, with 11 bases between them. CDR1 and CDR2 from the germline V gene are MNHEY and SVGAGI. CDR3 loop: CASSLGTDTEAFF. In DNA form, the CDR3 reads TGTGCCAGCAGCCTAGGGACGGACACTGAAGCTTTCTTT.

The J gene is TRBJ1-2, the V gene TRBV10-3, with 11 bases fitting TRBD1. Trimming took 7 bases from V and 3 from J; bases not matched to a gene: 13. CDR3 length: 17 residues. CDR1 ENHRY and CDR2 SYGVKD come from the germline V gene. CDR3 in DNA: TGTGCCATCAACCCCCGGACAGGGGGCGTTCATGACTATGGCTACACCTTC. This sequence encodes CAINPRTGGVHDYGYTF.

J is TRBJ2-3 and V is TRBV7-9; TRBD2 aligns across 10 bases. With V trimmed by 4 bases and J by 2 bases, 6 bases remained unmatched. Germline lookup yields CDR1 SEHNR and CDR2 FQNEAQ (reference sequence). This CDR3 spans 16 amino acids. DNA for the CDR3: TGTGCCAGCAGCTCCTTAGCGGGGGGTCCCACAGATACGCAGTATTTT. It specifies CASSSLAGGPTDTQYF.

The rearrangement links TRBV15 to TRBJ2-7; D is uncertain. Per germline, CDR1 LNHNV and CDR2 YYDKDF (reference sequence). V was clipped by 0 bases and J by 0 bases, with 12 bases between them. The CDR3 runs 16 residues. CDR3: CATSRDLAASSYEQYF. The DNA for the CDR3 is TGTGCCACCAGCAGAGATCTGGCAGCCAGCTCCTACGAGCAGTACTTC.

The chain employs TRBV20-1 and TRBJ1-2; perhaps TRBD1 as D (6 bases). Germline V gives CDR1 DFQATT, CDR2 SNEGSKA (reference sequence). Between the trimmed V and J ends, which lost 4 bases and 6 bases, there was a span of 9 bases. The CDR3 runs 11 residues. The DNA of the CDR3 is TGCAGTGCTACCCGACAGGATGGCTACACCTTC. Residues: CSATRQDGYTF.

The chain has TRBV10-2 and TRBJ1-5; 9 nucleotides agree with TRBD1. CDR3 length: 16 residues. The junction had 4 bases not matched to a gene; V was cut back by 2 bases and J by 2 bases. CDR1 is WSHSY, CDR2 SAAADI, per germline. The CDR3: CASSEPGQGGNQPQHF. The CDR3 DNA reads as TGCGCCAGCAGTGAGCCGGGACAGGGTGGCAATCAGCCCCAGCATTTT.

The V and J genes are TRBV5-6 and TRBJ2-1; no reliable D call. Germline CDR1 reads SGHDT; CDR2 reads YYEEEE. The V end was cut by 0 bases, the J end by 6 bases, with 4 bases between. The CDR3 sequence is 12 residues long. The CDR3 is CASSLDSNEQFF. CDR3 bases: TGTGCCAGCAGCTTGGATAGCAATGAGCAGTTCTTC.

This clone has a single count. This chain uses TRBV6-1 with TRBJ2-2; D is possibly TRBD1 or TRBD2 (5 bases each). Germline loops: CDR1 MNHNS, CDR2 SASEGT. V lost 3 bases, J lost 7 bases, and 9 bases lay in between. There are 13 residues in the CDR3. The CDR3 sequence: CASSDWGYGELFF. The CDR3 nucleotides read TGTGCCAGCAGTGATTGGGGGTACGGGGAGCTGTTTTTT.

The chain links TRBV11-2 to TRBJ2-7; D is ambiguous. The ends were cut back, 1 base at V and 5 bases at J, with 9 bases in the middle. CDR3 size: 13 residues. Germline values: CDR1 SGHAT, CDR2 FQNNGV. The chain's CDR3 is CASSLAVYNEQYF. CDR3 DNA sequence: TGTGCCAGCAGCTTAGCGGTATATAACGAGCAGTACTTC.

The sample holds a few counts of this clone. The rearrangement uses TRBV5-1 and TRBJ1-1; D unresolved. Between the trimmed V and J ends, which lost 0 bases and 1 base, there was a span of 13 bases. The CDR3 totals 16 residues. CDR1 is SGHRS, CDR2 YFSETQ, per germline. CDR3 sequence reads: CASSLETRLQNTEAFF. DNA of the CDR3: TGCGCCAGCAGCTTGGAGACACGCCTACAGAACACTGAAGCTTTCTTT.

The chain employs TRBV7-9 and TRBJ2-1; TRBD2 matches at 15 bases. V gave up 0 bases and J gave up 4 bases; unmatched junction bases: 1. The CDR3 is 17 amino acids. CDR1 is SEHNR and CDR2 is FQNEAQ in the germline V gene (reference sequence). CDR3 DNA: TGTGCCAGCAGCTTAGCGGGACTAGCGGGGGGATACAATGAGCAGTTCTTC. It specifies CASSLAGLAGGYNEQFF. Full variable domain (outside the CDR3, taken from reference TRBV7-9 and TRBJ2-1): DTGVSQNPRHKITKRGQNVTFRCDPISEHNRLYWYRQTLGQGPEFLTYFQNEAQLEKSRLLSDRFSAERPKGSFSTLEIQRTEQGDSAMYLCASSLAGLAGGYNEQFFGPGTRLTVL.

This clone was picked up a small number of times. The chain carries TRBV23-1 and TRBJ1-5, with 8 positions matching TRBD1. TRBV23-1 carries the ORF label, with uncertain function. The CDR3 totals 15 residues. With V trimmed by 2 bases and J by 1 base, 1 base remained unmatched. The CDR3 is CASSQGQGSNQPQHF. Here the CDR3 DNA reads TGCGCCAGCAGTCAAGGACAGGGCAGCAATCAGCCCCAGCATTTT.

This clone was counted a few times. The gene calls are TRBV27 and TRBJ1-2; D is ambiguous. V was trimmed by 3 bases and J by 6 bases, leaving 11 bases between them. Germline V lookup: CDR1 MNHEY, CDR2 SMNVEV (reference sequence). The length of the CDR3 is 13 residues. CDR3 nucleotide sequence: TGTGCCAGCAGTTTGACGGGGATTGATGGCTACACCTTC. As protein: CASSLTGIDGYTF.

The chain links TRBV27 to TRBJ2-7, with D unclear. Looked up from germline, CDR1 is MNHEY and CDR2 is SMNVEV (reference sequence). Deletions cut 4 bases from V and 0 bases from J, with 10 bases between. This CDR3 has 14 amino acids. The DNA for the CDR3 is TGTGCCAGCAGTTCCGGGCCCAACTCCTACGAGCAGTACTTC. Translation gives CASSSGPNSYEQYF.

This chain's CDR3 is CAISDAWAAYEQYF. As DNA, the CDR3 is TGTGCCATCAGTGATGCGTGGGCCGCCTACGAGCAGTACTTC. This chain uses TRBV10-3 with TRBJ2-7; no reliable D call. CDR3 size: 14 residues. With 3 bases removed from V and 2 bases from J, the gap between germline ends came to 11 bases. Germline CDR1 ENHRY, CDR2 SYGVKD.

The chain employs TRBV2 and TRBJ2-6, with D possibly matching TRBD1 (6 bases). Between the trimmed V and J ends, which lost 7 bases and 4 bases, there was a span of 11 bases. This CDR3 contains 14 residues. Per germline, CDR1 SNHLY and CDR2 FYNNEI. The CDR3 sequence is CASNYRDGANVLTF. In DNA, the CDR3 is TGTGCCAGCAATTACAGGGACGGGGCCAACGTCCTGACTTTC. The complete variable domain, with remaining parts taken from reference TRBV2 and TRBJ2-6, reads EPEVTQTPSHQVTQMGQEVILRCVPISNHLYFYWYRQILGQKVEFLVSFYNNEISEKSEIFDDQFSVERPDGSNFTLKIRSTKLEDSAMYFCASNYRDGANVLTFGAGSRLTVL.

The V call is TRBV5-1, the J call TRBJ1-1; no reliable D call. Germline CDR1 reads SGHRS; CDR2 reads YFSETQ. This CDR3 region has 12 residues. The V gene lost 0 bases and the J gene lost 8 bases, with 8 bases spanning the gap. The CDR3 DNA follows: TGCGCCAGCAGCTTGGGCCCGGGGGAAGCTTTCTTT. Translated, it gives CASSLGPGEAFF.

The chain recombines TRBV6-1 with TRBJ2-7; possible D gene TRBD1, 7 bases. The CDR3 spans 14 residues. V was cut by 8 bases and J by 2 bases, with 16 bases left in between. Germline CDR1 reads MNHNS; CDR2 reads SASEGT. CDR3 sequence reads: CASQEAGGTYEQYF. CDR3 nucleotide sequence: TGTGCCAGCCAAGAGGCAGGGGGGACCTACGAGCAGTACTTC.

The rearrangement uses TRBV11-2 and TRBJ1-6; the D is unclear. Trimming removed 5 bases from V and 9 bases from J, with 11 bases in between. The CDR3 extends over 13 amino acids. Per the germline V gene, CDR1 is SGHAT and CDR2 is FQNNGV. The CDR3 nucleotides read TGTGCCAGCAGCCAGACTTCGAGTTCACCCCTCCACTTT. Translated: CASSQTSSSPLHF.

The chain links TRBV5-5 to TRBJ2-7; 12 bases are shared with TRBD1. Germline CDR1 SGHKS, CDR2 YYEKEE (reference sequence). CDR3 length: 16 amino acids. The J segment lost 5 bases and the V segment lost 4 bases, leaving 10 bases of the junction unmatched. The CDR3 bases are TGTGCCAGCAGCCAGTGGGGGGGACAGGGGGCTGACGAGCAGTACTTC. It codes for CASSQWGGQGADEQYF.

V and J are TRBV6-1 and TRBJ2-3; 15 bases are a match to TRBD2. The ends lost 2 bases at V and 5 bases at J; junction bases unmatched: 11. CDR3 length equals 19 residues. In germline, CDR1 is MNHNS, CDR2 SASEGT. Here the CDR3 reads CASSENLPGLAGGLDTQYF. In DNA, the CDR3 is TGTGCCAGCAGTGAAAACCTACCGGGACTAGCGGGGGGATTAGATACGCAGTATTTT.

This chain joins TRBV4-3 and TRBJ2-3; D unresolved. Between the trimmed V and J ends, which lost 0 bases and 5 bases, there was a span of 6 bases. The germline gives CDR1 LGHNA, CDR2 YSLEER. The CDR3 totals 13 residues. The chain's CDR3 is CASSQDRVDTQYF. The CDR3 region has the DNA TGCGCCAGCAGCCAAGATCGAGTAGATACGCAGTATTTT.